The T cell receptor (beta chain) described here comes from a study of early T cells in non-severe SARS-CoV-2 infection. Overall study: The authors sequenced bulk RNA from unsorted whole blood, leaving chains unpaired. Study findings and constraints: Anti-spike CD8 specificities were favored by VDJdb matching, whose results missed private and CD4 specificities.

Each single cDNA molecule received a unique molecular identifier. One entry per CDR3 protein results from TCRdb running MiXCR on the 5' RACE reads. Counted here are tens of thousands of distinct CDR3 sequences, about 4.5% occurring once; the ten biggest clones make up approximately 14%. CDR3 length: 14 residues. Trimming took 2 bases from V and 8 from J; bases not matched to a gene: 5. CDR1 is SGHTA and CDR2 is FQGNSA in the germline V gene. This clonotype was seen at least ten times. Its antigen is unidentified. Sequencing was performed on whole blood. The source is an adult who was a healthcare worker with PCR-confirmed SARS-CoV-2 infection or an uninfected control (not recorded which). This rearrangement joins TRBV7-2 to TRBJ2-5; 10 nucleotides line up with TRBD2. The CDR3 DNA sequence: TGTGCCAGCAGCTTAAGCGGGGGGGCGGGAACCCAGTACTTC. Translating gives CASSLSGGAGTQYF.